The 7 T cell receptor beta chains below come from one sample, sequenced in a study of T-cell memory formation after mild COVID-19. TCRdb processed the 5' RACE reads anew with MiXCR; each CDR3 protein has one entry. The sample yields a few hundred thousand distinct CDR3 sequences, less than 25% seen once. Sequenced sample: PBMCs or a T cell subset sorted from them (not recorded which). The receptors were gathered from a man younger than 35 who had mild COVID-19 (a few samples of this study predate the infection). Cell type and time point are not known.

The chain joins TRBV4-3 to TRBJ1-6; D gene unclear. The CDR3 is made up of 14 amino acids. Germline V lookup: CDR1 LGHNA, CDR2 YSLEER. V lost 5 bases, J lost 6 bases, and 11 bases lay in between. CDR3 nucleotide sequence: TGCGCCAGCAGCAACCCGGGAAGTAATTCACCCCTCCACTTT. Its protein is CASSNPGSNSPLHF.

V gene TRBV6-2 or TRBV6-3 combines with J gene TRBJ2-7; D remains ambiguous. CDR1 and CDR2 (germline): MNHEY, SVGEGT. V was cut by 2 bases and J by 6 bases, with 5 bases left in between. There are 11 residues in the CDR3. CDR3 in amino acids: CASSYGGEQYF. The CDR3 coding sequence is TGTGCCAGCAGTTACGGCGGCGAGCAGTACTTC.

In this sample, this clonotype turned up a few times. The chain combines TRBV5-1 with TRBJ1-2; 8 bases match TRBD1. Trimming took 5 bases from V and 8 from J; bases not matched to a gene: 17. The CDR3 length is 16 residues. Germline V lookup: CDR1 SGHRS, CDR2 YFSETQ. The CDR3 loop is CASSPASSRTGLGYTF. CDR3 DNA: TGCGCCAGCAGTCCCGCATCAAGCAGGACAGGGCTAGGCTACACCTTC. The full variable domain, rest sourced from reference TRBV5-1 and TRBJ1-2, is KAGVTQTPRYLIKTRGQQVTLSCSPISGHRSVSWYQQTPGQGLQFLFEYFSETQRNKGNFPGRFSGRQFSNSRSEMNVSTLELGDSALYLCASSPASSRTGLGYTFGSGTRLTVV.

This clonotype turned up a few times. The chain combines TRBV4-3 with TRBJ2-5; D might be TRBD2 (6 bases). Germline-derived CDR1 and CDR2 are LGHNA and YSLEER. V lost 1 base and J lost 0, with 9 bases in between. The CDR3 sequence is 15 residues long. The CDR3 loop is CASSQGPGDQETQYF. In DNA form, the CDR3 reads TGCGCCAGCAGCCAAGGACCGGGGGACCAAGAGACCCAGTACTTC.

In this sample, this clonotype turned up a few times. The chain combines TRBV3-1 with TRBJ2-7; 9 bases line up with TRBD2. This CDR3 is built from 13 residues. Germline CDR1 reads LGHDT; CDR2 reads YNNKEL (reference sequence). V lost 4 bases and J lost 5; bases outside the gene matches: 3. The CDR3 is CASSPRTSDEQYF. As DNA, the CDR3 is TGTGCCAGCAGCCCGAGGACTAGCGACGAGCAGTACTTC.

This clonotype was seen a handful of times. A read error is likely, as this CDR3 ends without the conserved phenylalanine or tryptophan. Because the CDR3's place on the DNA is in doubt, the DNA is left out and the CDR3 is given as listed by TCRdb. V usage is TRBV30 and J usage is TRBJ1-2; TRBD1, as called in the table, went unchecked against the DNA. 11 amino acids form the CDR3, both terminal residues included. Looked up from germline, CDR1 is GTSNPN and CDR2 is SVGIG (reference sequence). The CDR3 here is CAWRQPGHEDY.

This chain connects TRBV4-3 to TRBJ2-4; D is ambiguous. This CDR3 has 16 amino acids. Germline V CDR1 and CDR2: LGHNA, YSLEER. Deletions cut 0 bases from V and 0 bases from J, with 9 bases between. Written as DNA, the CDR3 is TGCGCCAGCAGCCAAGACGCCTTTTTAGCCAAAAACATTCAGTACTTC. It specifies CASSQDAFLAKNIQYF.